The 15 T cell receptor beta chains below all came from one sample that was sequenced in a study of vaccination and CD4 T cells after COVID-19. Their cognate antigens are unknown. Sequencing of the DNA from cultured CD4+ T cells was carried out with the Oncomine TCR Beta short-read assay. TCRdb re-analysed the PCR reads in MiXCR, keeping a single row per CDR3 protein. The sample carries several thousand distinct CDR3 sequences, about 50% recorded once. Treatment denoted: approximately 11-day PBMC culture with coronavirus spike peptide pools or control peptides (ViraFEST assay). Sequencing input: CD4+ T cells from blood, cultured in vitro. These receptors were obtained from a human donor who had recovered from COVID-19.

The CDR3 sequence: CASSPKEGPYEQYF. The CDR3 DNA sequence: TGTGCCAGCTCACCAAAAGAGGGCCCCTACGAGCAGTACTTC. The V gene is TRBV18, the J gene TRBJ2-7; D might be TRBD2 (5 bases). The germline CDR1 and CDR2 sequences are KGHSH and LQKENI. CDR3 length: 14 amino acids. Trimming pared 2 bases from V and 2 bases from J, leaving 10 bases between.

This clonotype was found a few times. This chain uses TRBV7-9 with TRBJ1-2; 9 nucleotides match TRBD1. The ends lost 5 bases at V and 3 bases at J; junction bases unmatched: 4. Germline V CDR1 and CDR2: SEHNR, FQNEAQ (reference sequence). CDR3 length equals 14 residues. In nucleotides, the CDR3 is TGTGCCAGCAGCACTTGGACAGGGGACTATGGCTACACCTTC. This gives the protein CASSTWTGDYGYTF.

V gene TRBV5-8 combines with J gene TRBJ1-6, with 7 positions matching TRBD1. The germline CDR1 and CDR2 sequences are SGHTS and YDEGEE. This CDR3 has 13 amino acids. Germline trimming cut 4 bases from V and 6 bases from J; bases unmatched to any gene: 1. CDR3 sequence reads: CASSRDSNSPLHF. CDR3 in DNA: TGTGCCAGCAGCCGGGACAGTAATTCACCCCTCCACTTT.

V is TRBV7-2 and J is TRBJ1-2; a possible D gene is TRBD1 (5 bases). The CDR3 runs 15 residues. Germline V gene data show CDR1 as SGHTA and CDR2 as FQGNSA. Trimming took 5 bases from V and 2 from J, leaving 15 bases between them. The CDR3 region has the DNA TGTGCCAGCAGCGCGCAAGCGGACAAAAACTATGGCTACACCTTC. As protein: CASSAQADKNYGYTF.

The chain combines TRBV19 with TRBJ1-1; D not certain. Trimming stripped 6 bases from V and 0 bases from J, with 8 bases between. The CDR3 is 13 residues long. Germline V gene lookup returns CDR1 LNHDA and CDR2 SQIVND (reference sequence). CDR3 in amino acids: CASSGSMNTEAFF. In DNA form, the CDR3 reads TGTGCCAGTAGCGGCAGCATGAACACTGAAGCTTTCTTT.

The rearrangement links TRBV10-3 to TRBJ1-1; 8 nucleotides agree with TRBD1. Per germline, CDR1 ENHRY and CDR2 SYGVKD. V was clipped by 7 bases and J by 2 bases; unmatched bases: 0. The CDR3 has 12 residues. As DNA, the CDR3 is TGTGCCATCACAGGGGGCAACACTGAAGCTTTCTTT. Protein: CAITGGNTEAFF.

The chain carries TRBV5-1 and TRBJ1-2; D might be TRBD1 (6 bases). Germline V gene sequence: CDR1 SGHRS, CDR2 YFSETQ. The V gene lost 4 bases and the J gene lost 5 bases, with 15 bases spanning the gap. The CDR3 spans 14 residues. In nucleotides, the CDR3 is TGCGCCAGCAGCGGAGGACAGAAGATATATGGCTACACCTTC. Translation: CASSGGQKIYGYTF.

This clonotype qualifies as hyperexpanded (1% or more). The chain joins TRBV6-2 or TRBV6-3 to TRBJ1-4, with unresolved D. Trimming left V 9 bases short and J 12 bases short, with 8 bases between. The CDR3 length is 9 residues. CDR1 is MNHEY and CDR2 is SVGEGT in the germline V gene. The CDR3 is CARRPELFF. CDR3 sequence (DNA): TGTGCCAGGAGACCCGAACTGTTTTTT.

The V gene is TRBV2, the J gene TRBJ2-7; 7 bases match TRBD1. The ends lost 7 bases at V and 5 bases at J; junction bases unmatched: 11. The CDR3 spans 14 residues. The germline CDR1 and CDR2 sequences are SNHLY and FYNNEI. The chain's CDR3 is CASKRQGSGDEQYF. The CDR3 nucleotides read TGTGCCAGCAAAAGACAGGGATCAGGCGACGAGCAGTACTTC.

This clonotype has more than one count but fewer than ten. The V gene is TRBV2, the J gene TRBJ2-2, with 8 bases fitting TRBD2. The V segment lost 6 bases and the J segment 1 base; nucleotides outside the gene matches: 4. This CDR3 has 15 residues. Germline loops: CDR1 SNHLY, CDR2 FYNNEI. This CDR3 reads CASRTSGGNTGELFF. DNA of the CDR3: TGTGCCAGCAGGACGAGCGGGGGGAACACCGGGGAGCTGTTTTTT.

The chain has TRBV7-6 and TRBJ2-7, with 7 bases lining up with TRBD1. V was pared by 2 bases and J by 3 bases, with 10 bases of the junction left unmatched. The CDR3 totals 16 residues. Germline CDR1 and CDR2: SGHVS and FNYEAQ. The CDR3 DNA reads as TGTGCCAGCAGCTTACTGCCCGATGACAGGGTCTACGAGCAGTACTTC. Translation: CASSLLPDDRVYEQYF.

CDR3: CASEKGIANEKLFF. In DNA, the CDR3 is TGTGCCAGCGAAAAGGGGATAGCTAATGAAAAACTGTTTTTT. This chain uses TRBV6-1 with TRBJ1-4; perhaps TRBD1 as D (5 bases). Germline V lookup: CDR1 MNHNS, CDR2 SASEGT. The CDR3 totals 14 residues. Trimming stripped 8 bases from V and 3 bases from J, with 13 bases between.

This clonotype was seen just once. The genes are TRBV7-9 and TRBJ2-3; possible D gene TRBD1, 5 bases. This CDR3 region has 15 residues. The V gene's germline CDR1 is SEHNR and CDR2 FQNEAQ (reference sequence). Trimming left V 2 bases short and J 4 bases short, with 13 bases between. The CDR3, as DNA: TGTGCCAGCAGCTTACCCAGGGTAGGGGCAGATACGCAGTATTTT. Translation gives CASSLPRVGADTQYF.

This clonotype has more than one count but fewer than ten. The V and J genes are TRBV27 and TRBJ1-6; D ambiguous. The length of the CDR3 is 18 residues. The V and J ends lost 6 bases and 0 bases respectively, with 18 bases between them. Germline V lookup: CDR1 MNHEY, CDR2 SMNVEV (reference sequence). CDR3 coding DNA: TGTGCCAGCAGACCCCCACCGGAACTGAGCTCCTATAATTCACCCCTCCACTTT. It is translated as CASRPPPELSSYNSPLHF.

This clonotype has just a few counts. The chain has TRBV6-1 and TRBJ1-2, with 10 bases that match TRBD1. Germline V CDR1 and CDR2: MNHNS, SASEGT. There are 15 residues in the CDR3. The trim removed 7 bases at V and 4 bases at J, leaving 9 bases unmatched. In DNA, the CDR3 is TGTGCCAGCACTAGAACGGGACAGGGGTCCTATGGCTACACCTTC. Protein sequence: CASTRTGQGSYGYTF.